One TCR beta chain is described in this entry. Its antigen is currently unknown. This record comes from a study of blood T cells in healthy people across ages. Study findings and constraints: Estimated diversity, derived from one million T cells, was regarded as an underestimate. Naive and antigen-experienced cells were not separated, limiting conclusive comparison. Diversity of TCR beta per million T cells declined in a roughly linear way with age. Long-lived donors exceeded aged donors in naive CD4+ cells and diversity.

The CDR3 contains 14 residues. The V gene's germline CDR1 is MNHEY and CDR2 SMNVEV (reference sequence). The V end was cut by 5 bases, the J end by 8 bases, with 18 bases between. The use of a sample-barcoded 5' primer and a J-beta primer mix characterized a second PCR of 7 to 11 cycles. TCRdb used MiXCR to reprocess the 5' RACE reads, holding one entry per CDR3 protein. The top ten hold roughly 7.9% of the sample, which has some 1.4 million distinct CDR3 sequences, 35% to 45% seen once. The chain is built from TRBV27 and TRBJ1-2; possible D gene TRBD1, 6 bases. The source material was blood. The clonotype originates from a woman aged 18 to 35 in good health. CDR3 residues: CASSPRDNNKGYTF. The CDR3 DNA follows: TGTGCCAGCAGTCCCCGGGACAACAACAAGGGCTACACCTTC.